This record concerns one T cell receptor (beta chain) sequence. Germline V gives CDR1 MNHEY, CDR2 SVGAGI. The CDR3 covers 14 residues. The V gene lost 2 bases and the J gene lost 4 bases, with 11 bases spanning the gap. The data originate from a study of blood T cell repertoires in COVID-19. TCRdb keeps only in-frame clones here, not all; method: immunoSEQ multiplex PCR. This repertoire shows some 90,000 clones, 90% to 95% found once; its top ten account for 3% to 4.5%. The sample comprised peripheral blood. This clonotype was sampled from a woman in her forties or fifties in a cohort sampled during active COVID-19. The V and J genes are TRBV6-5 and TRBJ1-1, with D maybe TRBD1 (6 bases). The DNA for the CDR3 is TGTGCCAGCAGTTACCGACGAGGGGGCACTGAAGCTTTCTTT. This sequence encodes CASSYRRGGTEAFF.